A single sample gave rise to the 10 T cell receptor beta chains below, sequenced in a study of T-cell memory formation after mild COVID-19. MiXCR was run by TCRdb on the 5' RACE reads, yielding one entry per CDR3 protein. This table has about 470,000 distinct CDR3 sequences, 15% to 20% appearing once. Sequenced: PBMCs or a T cell subset sorted from them (not recorded which). The receptor set was obtained from an adult woman who had mild COVID-19 (a few samples of this study predate the infection). Cell type and time point are not known.

In its sample, this clonotype was seen a few times. The CDR3 spells CATSASYGQTNYGYTF. Written as DNA, the CDR3 is TGTGCCACCAGTGCCTCCTACGGGCAGACTAACTATGGCTACACCTTC. This sequence joins TRBV24-1 and TRBJ1-2; D is unresolved. Germline CDR1 KGHDR, CDR2 SFDVKD. The germline V and J ends were trimmed by 5 bases and 0 bases, with 15 bases remaining between them. The CDR3 spans 16 residues.

The chain recombines TRBV20-1 with TRBJ2-7, with 7 bases lining up with TRBD1. The germline gives CDR1 DFQATT, CDR2 SNEGSKA (reference sequence). J lost 2 bases, V lost 6 bases, and 4 bases had no gene match. This CDR3 is built from 12 residues. This CDR3 is CSAETGTYEQYF. The CDR3 region has the DNA TGCAGTGCGGAGACAGGGACCTACGAGCAGTACTTC.

This chain's CDR3 is CASSLAGGPRSYNEQFF. As DNA, the CDR3 is TGTGCCAGCAGCTTAGCGGGAGGCCCGAGGAGCTACAATGAGCAGTTCTTC. This chain uses TRBV7-2 with TRBJ2-1; the D gene is possibly TRBD2 (6 bases). CDR1 SGHTA and CDR2 FQGNSA come from the germline V gene. Trimming took 0 bases from V and 3 from J, leaving 15 bases between them. The CDR3 extends over 17 amino acids.

V usage is TRBV6-1 and J usage is TRBJ1-6; D is undetermined. V lost 1 base to trimming and J lost 0 bases, with 7 bases between them. CDR1 and CDR2 (germline): MNHNS, SASEGT. The CDR3 length is 16 residues. The CDR3 reads CASSEDTSSYNSPLHF. The CDR3 coding sequence is TGTGCCAGCAGTGAAGATACGAGCTCCTATAATTCACCCCTCCACTTT.

This clonotype was seen only once. The chain uses TRBV24-1 and TRBJ2-7, with unresolved D. The CDR3 is 13 amino acids. Germline loops: CDR1 KGHDR, CDR2 SFDVKD. V was shortened by 5 bases and J by 3 bases, with 10 bases between the two germline ends. The CDR3 region is CATSAGSDYEQYF. For the CDR3, the DNA is TGTGCCACCAGTGCAGGTTCGGACTACGAGCAGTACTTC.

This clonotype was counted between two and nine times. This chain links TRBV7-8 with TRBJ2-5; TRBD2 matches at 8 bases. The CDR3 contains 14 residues. The germline V gene encodes CDR1 SGHVS and CDR2 FQNEAQ. With V trimmed by 4 bases and J by 4 bases, 5 bases remained unmatched. In nucleotides, the CDR3 is TGTGCCAGCAGCTCCGGGAGGGCGAGAGAGACCCAGTACTTC. This encodes CASSSGRARETQYF. The variable domain in full, completed from reference TRBV7-8 and TRBJ2-5, reads GAGVSQSPRYKVAKRGQDVALRCDPISGHVSLFWYQQALGQGPEFLTYFQNEAQLDKSGLPSDRFFAERPEGSVSTLKIQRTQQEDSAVYLCASSSGRARETQYFGPGTRLLVL.

This clonotype was seen a few times. The V call is TRBV24-1, the J call TRBJ2-1; no clear D gene. CDR3 length: 12 amino acids. The V and J ends lost 0 bases and 9 bases respectively, with 5 bases between them. CDR1 is KGHDR and CDR2 is SFDVKD in the germline V gene. The CDR3 DNA follows: TGTGCCACCAGTGATTTGCGTACTGAGCAGTTCTTC. Translated, it gives CATSDLRTEQFF.

This rearrangement joins TRBV7-2 to TRBJ1-6; D gene uncertain. The germline CDR1 and CDR2 sequences are SGHTA and FQGNSA. CDR3 length: 16 amino acids. V dropped 3 bases and J dropped 10 bases, with 19 bases sitting between them. CDR3 region: CASSLAAWEAGSPLHF. DNA for the CDR3: TGTGCCAGCAGCTTGGCCGCCTGGGAAGCAGGCTCACCCCTCCACTTT.

This chain joins TRBV12-3 or TRBV12-4 and TRBJ2-7, with D possibly being TRBD2 (5 bases). There are 13 residues in the CDR3. The ends were cut back, 5 bases at V and 2 bases at J, with 10 bases in the middle. The CDR3 DNA is TGTGCCAGCAGTAAGGACTCAGCCTACGAGCAGTACTTC. It specifies CASSKDSAYEQYF.

Only a few counts were recorded for this clonotype. The gene calls are TRBV7-3 and TRBJ2-2; D remains ambiguous. Germline CDR1 and CDR2: SGHTA and FQGTGA. Trimming stripped 5 bases from V and 6 bases from J, with 7 bases between. The length of the CDR3 is 12 residues. This CDR3 is CASSIYAGELFF. The CDR3 DNA follows: TGTGCCAGCAGCATCTACGCCGGGGAGCTGTTTTTT.